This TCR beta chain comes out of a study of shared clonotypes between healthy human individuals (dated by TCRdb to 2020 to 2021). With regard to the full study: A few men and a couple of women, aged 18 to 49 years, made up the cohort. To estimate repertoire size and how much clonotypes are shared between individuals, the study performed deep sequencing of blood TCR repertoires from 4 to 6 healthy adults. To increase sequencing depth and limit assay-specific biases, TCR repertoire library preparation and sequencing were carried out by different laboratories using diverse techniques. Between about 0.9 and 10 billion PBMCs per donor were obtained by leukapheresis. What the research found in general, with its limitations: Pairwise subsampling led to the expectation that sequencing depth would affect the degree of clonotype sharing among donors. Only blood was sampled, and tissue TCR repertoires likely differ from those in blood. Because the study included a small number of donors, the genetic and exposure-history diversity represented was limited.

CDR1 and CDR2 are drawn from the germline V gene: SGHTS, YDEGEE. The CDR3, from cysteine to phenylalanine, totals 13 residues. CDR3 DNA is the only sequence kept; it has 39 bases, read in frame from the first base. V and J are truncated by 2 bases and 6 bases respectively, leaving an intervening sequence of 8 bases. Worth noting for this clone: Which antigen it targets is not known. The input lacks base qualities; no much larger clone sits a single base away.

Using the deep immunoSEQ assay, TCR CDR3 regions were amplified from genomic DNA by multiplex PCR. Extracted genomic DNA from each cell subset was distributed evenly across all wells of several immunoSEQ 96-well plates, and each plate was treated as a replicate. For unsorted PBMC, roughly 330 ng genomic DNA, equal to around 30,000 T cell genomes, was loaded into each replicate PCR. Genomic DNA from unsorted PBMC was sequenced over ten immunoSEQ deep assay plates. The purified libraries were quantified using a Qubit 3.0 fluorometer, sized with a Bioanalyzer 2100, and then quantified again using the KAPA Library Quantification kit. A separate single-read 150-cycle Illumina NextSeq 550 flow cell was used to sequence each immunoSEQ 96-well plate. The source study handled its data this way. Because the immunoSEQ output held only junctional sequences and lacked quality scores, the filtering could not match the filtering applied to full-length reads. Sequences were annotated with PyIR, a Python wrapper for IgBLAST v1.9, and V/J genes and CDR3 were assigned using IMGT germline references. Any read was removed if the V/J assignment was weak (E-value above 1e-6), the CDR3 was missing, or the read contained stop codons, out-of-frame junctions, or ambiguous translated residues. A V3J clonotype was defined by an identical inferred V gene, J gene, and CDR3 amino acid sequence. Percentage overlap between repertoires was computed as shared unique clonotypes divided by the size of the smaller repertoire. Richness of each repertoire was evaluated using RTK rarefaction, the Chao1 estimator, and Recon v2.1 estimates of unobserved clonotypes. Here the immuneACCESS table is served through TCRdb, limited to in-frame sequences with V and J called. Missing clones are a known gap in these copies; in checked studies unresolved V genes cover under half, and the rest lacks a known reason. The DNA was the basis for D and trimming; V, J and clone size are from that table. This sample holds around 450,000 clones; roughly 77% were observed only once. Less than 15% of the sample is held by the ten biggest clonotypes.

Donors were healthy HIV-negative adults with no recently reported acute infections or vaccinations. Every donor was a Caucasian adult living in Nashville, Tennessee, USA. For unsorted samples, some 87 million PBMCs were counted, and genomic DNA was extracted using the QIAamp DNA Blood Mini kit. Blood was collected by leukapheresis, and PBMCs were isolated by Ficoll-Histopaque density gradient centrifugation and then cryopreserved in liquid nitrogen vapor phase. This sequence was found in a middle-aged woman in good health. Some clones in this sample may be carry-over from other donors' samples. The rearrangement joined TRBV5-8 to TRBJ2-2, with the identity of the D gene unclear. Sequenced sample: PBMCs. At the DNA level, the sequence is TGTGCCAGCAGCTTCAAAGCCCCCGGGGAGCTGTTTTTT. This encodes CASSFKAPGELFF.